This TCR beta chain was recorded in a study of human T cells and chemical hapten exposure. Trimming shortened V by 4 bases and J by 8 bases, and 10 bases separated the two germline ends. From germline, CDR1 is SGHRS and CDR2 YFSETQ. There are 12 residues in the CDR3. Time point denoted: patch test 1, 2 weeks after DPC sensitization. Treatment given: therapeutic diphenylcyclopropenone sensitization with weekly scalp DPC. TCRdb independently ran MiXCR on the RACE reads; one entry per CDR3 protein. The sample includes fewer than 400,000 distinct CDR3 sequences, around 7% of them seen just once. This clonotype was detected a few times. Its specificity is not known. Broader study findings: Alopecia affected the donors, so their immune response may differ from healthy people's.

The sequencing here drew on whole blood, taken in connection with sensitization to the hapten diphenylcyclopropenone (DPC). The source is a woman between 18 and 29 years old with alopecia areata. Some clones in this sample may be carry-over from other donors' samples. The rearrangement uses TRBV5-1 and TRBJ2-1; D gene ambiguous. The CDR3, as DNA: TGCGCCAGCAGCCCCCGAACCGATGAGCAGTTCTTC. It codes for CASSPRTDEQFF.